The subject of this entry is one T cell receptor (beta chain). The sample originates from a study of shared T cell receptors in the human thymus. The method was immunoSEQ multiplex PCR; TCRdb's version includes in-frame clones alone and lacks a portion of them. The repertoire holds some 640,000 clones, around 87% seen once, with approximately 0.0097% in the top ten. The length of the CDR3 is 15 residues. The junction had 7 bases not matched to a gene; V was cut back by 1 base and J by 8 bases. Germline CDR1 SGHAT, CDR2 FQNNGV. The sample also formed part of further work on human thymus T cells. From that second work: Samples came from healthy Finnish infants during open corrective cardiac surgery. Gene usage (both V and J) appeared biased in thymic and blood repertoires. Highly overlapping thymic repertoires among unrelated individuals were reported in related research.

This rearrangement joins TRBV11-2 to TRBJ2-2, with TRBD2 matching over 7 bases. This clonotype was obtained from a boy less than two years old with a congenital heart defect. The sample was thymocytes. Here the CDR3 reads CASSLGPLGRGELFF. In DNA, the CDR3 is TGTGCCAGCAGCTTAGGCCCCCTCGGGAGGGGGGAGCTGTTTTTT.